This note documents a single T cell receptor (beta chain) sequence. What it binds is not known. The source of the sample is a study of cytomegalovirus exposure and HLA in healthy donors. General observations from the study: CMV serostatus was the only recorded immune exposure for donors.

Primers: 60 Vbeta forward and 13 Jbeta reverse. The method was immunoSEQ multiplex PCR; TCRdb's version includes in-frame clones alone and lacks a portion of them. The sample includes some 110,000 clones, about four fifths seen only once; the top ten take less than 15%. This TCR came from an older woman in good health and CMV-seropositive. The sample taken for sequencing was PBMCs.

CDR3 in DNA: TGCGCCAGCAGCCTCCGACCGGATAGCGGGGGCCTGGGGACCGGGGAGCTGTTTTTT. Its translation: CASSLRPDSGGLGTGELFF. The chain links TRBV4-1 to TRBJ2-2; 9 bases match TRBD2. Germline CDR1 MGHRA, CDR2 YSYEKL. This CDR3 spans 19 amino acids. J lost 5 bases, V lost 4 bases, and 17 bases had no gene match.